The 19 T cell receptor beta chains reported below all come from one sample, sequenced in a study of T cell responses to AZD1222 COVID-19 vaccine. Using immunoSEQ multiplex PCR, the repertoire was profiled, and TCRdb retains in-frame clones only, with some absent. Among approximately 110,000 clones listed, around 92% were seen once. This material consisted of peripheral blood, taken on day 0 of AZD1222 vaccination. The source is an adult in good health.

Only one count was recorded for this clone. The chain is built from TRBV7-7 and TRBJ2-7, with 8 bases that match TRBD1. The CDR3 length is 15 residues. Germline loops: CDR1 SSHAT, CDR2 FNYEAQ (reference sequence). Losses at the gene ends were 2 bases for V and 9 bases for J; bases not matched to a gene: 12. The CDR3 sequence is CASSLRDRRKFGQYF. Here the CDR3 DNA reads TGTGCCAGCAGCTTAAGGGACAGGAGGAAATTTGGGCAGTACTTC.

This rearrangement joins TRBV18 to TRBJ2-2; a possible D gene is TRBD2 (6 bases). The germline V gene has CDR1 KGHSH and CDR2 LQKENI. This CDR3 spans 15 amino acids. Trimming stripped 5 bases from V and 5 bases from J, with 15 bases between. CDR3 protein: CASSKGLSATGELFF. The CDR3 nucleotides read TGTGCCAGCTCAAAGGGACTTTCCGCTACCGGGGAGCTGTTTTTT.

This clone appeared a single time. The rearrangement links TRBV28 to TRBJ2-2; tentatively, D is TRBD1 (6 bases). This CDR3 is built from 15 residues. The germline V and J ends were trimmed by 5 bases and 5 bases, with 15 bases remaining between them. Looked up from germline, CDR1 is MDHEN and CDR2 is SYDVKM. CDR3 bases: TGTGCCAGCAGTCCCGACAGGCCCCTTACCGGGGAGCTGTTTTTT. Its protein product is CASSPDRPLTGELFF.

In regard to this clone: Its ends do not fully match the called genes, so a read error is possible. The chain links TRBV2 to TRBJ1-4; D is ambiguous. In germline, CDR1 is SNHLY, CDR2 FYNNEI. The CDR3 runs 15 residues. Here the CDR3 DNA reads TGTGCCAGCAGGCTCCGCCAGACAACCAATGAAAAACTGTTTTTT. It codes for CASRLRQTTNEKLFF. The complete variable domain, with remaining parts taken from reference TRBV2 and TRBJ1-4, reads EPEVTQTPSHQVTQMGQEVILRCVPISNHLYFYWYRQILGQKVEFLVSFYNNEISEKSEIFDDQFSVERPDGSNFTLKIRSTKLEDSAMYFCASRLRQTTNEKLFFGSGTQLSVL.

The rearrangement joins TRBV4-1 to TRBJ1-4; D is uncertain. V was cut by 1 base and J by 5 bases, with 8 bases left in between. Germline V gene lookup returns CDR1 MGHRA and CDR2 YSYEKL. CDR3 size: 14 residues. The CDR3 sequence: CASSQGDGNEKLFF. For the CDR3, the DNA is TGCGCCAGCAGCCAAGGAGACGGGAATGAAAAACTGTTTTTT.

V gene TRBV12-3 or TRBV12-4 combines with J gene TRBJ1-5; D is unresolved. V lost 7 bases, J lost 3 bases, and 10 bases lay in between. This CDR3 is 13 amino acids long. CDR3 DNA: TGTGCCAGCACCCACGGACCCAATCAGCCCCAGCATTTT. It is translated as CASTHGPNQPQHF.

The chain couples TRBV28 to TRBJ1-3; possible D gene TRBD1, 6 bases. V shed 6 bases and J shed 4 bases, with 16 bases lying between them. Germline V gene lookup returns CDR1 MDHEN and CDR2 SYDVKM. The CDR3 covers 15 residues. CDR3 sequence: CASSQTGTSGNTIYF. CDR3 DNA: TGTGCCAGCAGCCAGACCGGGACATCAGGAAACACCATATATTTT.

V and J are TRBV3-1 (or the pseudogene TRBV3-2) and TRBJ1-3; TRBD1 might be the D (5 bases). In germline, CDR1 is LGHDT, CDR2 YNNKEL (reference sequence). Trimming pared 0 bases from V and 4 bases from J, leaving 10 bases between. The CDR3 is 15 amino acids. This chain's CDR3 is CASSQEGRRGNTIYF. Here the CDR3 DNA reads TGTGCCAGCAGCCAAGAGGGACGGCGCGGAAACACCATATATTTT.

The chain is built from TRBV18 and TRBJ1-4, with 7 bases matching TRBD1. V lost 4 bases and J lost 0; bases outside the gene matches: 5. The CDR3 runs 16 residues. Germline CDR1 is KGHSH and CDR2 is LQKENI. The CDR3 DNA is TGTGCCAGCTCACAGAACAGGGGTTCAACTAATGAAAAACTGTTTTTT. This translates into CASSQNRGSTNEKLFF. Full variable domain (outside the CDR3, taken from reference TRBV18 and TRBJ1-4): NAGVMQNPRHLVRRRGQEARLRCSPMKGHSHVYWYRQLPEEGLKFMVYLQKENIIDESGMPKERFSAEFPKEGPSILRIQQVVRGDSAAYFCASSQNRGSTNEKLFFGSGTQLSVL.

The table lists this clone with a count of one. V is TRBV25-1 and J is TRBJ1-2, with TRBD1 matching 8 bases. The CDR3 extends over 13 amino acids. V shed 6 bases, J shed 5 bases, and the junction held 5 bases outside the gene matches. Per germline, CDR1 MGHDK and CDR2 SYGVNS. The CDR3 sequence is CASSPGGAYGYTF. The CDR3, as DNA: TGTGCCAGCAGCCCAGGGGGCGCTTATGGCTACACCTTC.

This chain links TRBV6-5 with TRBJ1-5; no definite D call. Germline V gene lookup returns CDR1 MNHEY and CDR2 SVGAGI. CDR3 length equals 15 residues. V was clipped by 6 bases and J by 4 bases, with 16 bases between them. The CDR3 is CASRRFVGENQPQHF. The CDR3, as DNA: TGTGCCAGCAGGAGATTCGTCGGCGAGAATCAGCCCCAGCATTTT.

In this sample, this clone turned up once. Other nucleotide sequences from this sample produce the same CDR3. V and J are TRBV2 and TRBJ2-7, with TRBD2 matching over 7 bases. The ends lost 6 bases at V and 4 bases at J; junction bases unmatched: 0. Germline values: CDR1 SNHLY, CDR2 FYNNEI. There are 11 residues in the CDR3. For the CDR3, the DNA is TGTGCCAGCAGGGGAGGGTACGAGCAGTACTTC. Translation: CASRGGYEQYF.

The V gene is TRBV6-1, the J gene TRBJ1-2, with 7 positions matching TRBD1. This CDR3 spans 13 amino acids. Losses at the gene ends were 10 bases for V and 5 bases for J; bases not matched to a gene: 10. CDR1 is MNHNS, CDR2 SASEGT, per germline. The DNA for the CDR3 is TGTGCCACCTTGGGACAGACAGTATATGGCTACACCTTC. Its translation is CATLGQTVYGYTF.

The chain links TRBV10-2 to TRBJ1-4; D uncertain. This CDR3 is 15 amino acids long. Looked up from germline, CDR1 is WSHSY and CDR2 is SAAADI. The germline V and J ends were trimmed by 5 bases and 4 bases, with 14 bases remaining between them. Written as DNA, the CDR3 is TGCGCCAGCAGTCCAGACGGACGTTTTAATGAAAAACTGTTTTTT. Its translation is CASSPDGRFNEKLFF.

The CDR3 nucleotides read TGTGCCAGCCGGGACCGAGCAACTAATGAAAAACTGTTTTTT. Its protein is CASRDRATNEKLFF. The rearrangement uses TRBV7-8 and TRBJ1-4; weak D call: TRBD1 (5 bases). V was cut by 8 bases and J by 0 bases, with 10 bases left in between. This CDR3 is built from 14 residues. Germline CDR1 is SGHVS and CDR2 is FQNEAQ.

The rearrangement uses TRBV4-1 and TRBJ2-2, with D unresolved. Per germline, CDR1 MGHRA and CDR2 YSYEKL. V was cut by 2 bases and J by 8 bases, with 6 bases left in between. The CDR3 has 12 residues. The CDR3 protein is CASSQPRGELFF. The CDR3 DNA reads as TGCGCCAGCAGCCAACCCCGGGGGGAGCTGTTTTTT.

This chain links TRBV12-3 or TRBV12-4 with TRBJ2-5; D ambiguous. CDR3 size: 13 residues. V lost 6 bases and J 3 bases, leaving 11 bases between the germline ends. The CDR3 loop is CASRGLREETQYF. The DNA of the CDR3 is TGTGCCAGCAGGGGATTAAGGGAAGAGACCCAGTACTTC.

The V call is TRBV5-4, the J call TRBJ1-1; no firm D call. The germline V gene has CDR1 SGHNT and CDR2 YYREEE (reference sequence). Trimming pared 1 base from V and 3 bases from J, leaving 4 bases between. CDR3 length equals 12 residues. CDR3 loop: CASSLQDTEAFF. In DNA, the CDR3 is TGTGCCAGCAGCTTGCAGGACACTGAAGCTTTCTTT.

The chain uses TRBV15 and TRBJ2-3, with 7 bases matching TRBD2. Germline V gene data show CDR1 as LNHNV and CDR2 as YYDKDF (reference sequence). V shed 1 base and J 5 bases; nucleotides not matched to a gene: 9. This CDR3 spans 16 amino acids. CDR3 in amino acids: CATSRVGGRLGDTQYF. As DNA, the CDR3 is TGTGCCACCAGCAGAGTGGGAGGGAGGTTGGGAGATACGCAGTATTTT.